Listed below are T cell receptor beta chains from one sample, sequenced in a study of blood T cell repertoires in COVID-19. Clones were read by immunoSEQ multiplex PCR, and TCRdb kept only the in-frame ones, dropping some. Of roughly 200,000 clones in the sample, roughly four fifths are singletons; the top ten hold 5.1%. The specimen was peripheral blood. The receptors stem from a woman between 65 and 79 years old with active or convalescent COVID-19. CDR3s include the opening cysteine and the closing phenylalanine or tryptophan. The order of the fields is J gene, D gene, V gene, clone size, CDR3 length, CDR3 protein, CDR3 DNA. The D gene is left open where the match is weak. Rows give clone size only sometimes, using once, few, many, or a class for an expanded clone.

j_gene: TRBJ1-1; d_gene: .; v_gene: TRBV10-2; abundance: .; len: 13; CDR3aa: CASSTGVGTEAFF; CDR3nt: TGCGCCAGTTCGACGGGGGTTGGCACTGAAGCTTTCTTT
j_gene: TRBJ2-4; d_gene: .; v_gene: TRBV21-1; abundance: .; len: 19; CDR3aa: CASSKVRTGRLVAKNIQYF; CDR3nt: TGTGCCAGCAGCAAAGTCAGGACAGGGAGGTTGGTAGCCAAAAACATTCAGTACTTC
j_gene: TRBJ1-6; d_gene: .; v_gene: TRBV6-5; abundance: .; len: 14; CDR3aa: CASSLGHAGSPLHF; CDR3nt: TGTGCCAGCAGCCTTGGACACGCCGGCTCACCCCTCCACTTT
j_gene: TRBJ1-2; d_gene: .; v_gene: TRBV19; abundance: once; len: 12; CDR3aa: CASSTGTGGYTF; CDR3nt: TGTGCCAGTAGTACAGGGACTGGGGGCTACACCTTC
j_gene: TRBJ2-2; d_gene: TRBD2; v_gene: TRBV5-5; abundance: .; len: 14; CDR3aa: CASSATSAAGELFF; CDR3nt: TGTGCCAGCAGCGCCACTAGCGCGGCCGGGGAGCTGTTTTTT
j_gene: TRBJ2-1; d_gene: TRBD2; v_gene: TRBV28; abundance: .; len: 15; CDR3aa: CASRPGGPSYNEQFF; CDR3nt: TGTGCCAGCAGGCCGGGGGGACCTTCCTACAATGAGCAGTTCTTC
j_gene: TRBJ2-1; d_gene: TRBD2; v_gene: TRBV15; abundance: .; len: 17; CDR3aa: CATSRDRLAGGGDEQFF; CDR3nt: TGTGCCACCAGCAGAGATCGACTAGCGGGAGGGGGGGATGAGCAGTTCTTC
j_gene: TRBJ1-2; d_gene: .; v_gene: TRBV28; abundance: .; len: 12; CDR3aa: CASSIDSYGYTF; CDR3nt: TGTGCCAGCAGCATCGACAGTTATGGCTACACCTTC
j_gene: TRBJ2-1; d_gene: TRBD1; v_gene: TRBV6-5; abundance: .; len: 14; CDR3aa: CASTRQGATNEQFF; CDR3nt: TGTGCCAGCACACGACAGGGGGCGACGAATGAGCAGTTCTTC
j_gene: TRBJ2-1; d_gene: TRBD2; v_gene: TRBV29-1; abundance: .; len: 15; CDR3aa: CSVRREGHSYNEQFF; CDR3nt: TGCAGCGTTAGGCGGGAGGGACACTCCTACAATGAGCAGTTCTTC
j_gene: TRBJ1-4; d_gene: .; v_gene: TRBV7-9; abundance: .; len: 18; CDR3aa: CASSPRWGPLINNEKLFF; CDR3nt: TGTGCCAGCAGCCCCCGTTGGGGGCCTCTGATTAATAATGAAAAACTGTTTTTT
j_gene: TRBJ2-1; d_gene: .; v_gene: TRBV28; abundance: .; len: 16; CDR3aa: CASSQVDRVDYNEQFF; CDR3nt: TGTGCCAGCAGCCAAGTCGACCGGGTTGACTACAATGAGCAGTTCTTC
j_gene: TRBJ2-5; d_gene: .; v_gene: TRBV15; abundance: .; len: 16; CDR3aa: CATSPSTDTLVETQYF; CDR3nt: TGTGCCACCAGCCCGAGTACCGACACCCTCGTGGAGACCCAGTACTTC
j_gene: TRBJ2-3; d_gene: TRBD2; v_gene: TRBV9; abundance: .; len: 16; CDR3aa: CASSAGTSGSTDTQYF; CDR3nt: TGTGCCAGCAGCGCCGGGACTAGCGGGAGCACAGATACGCAGTATTTT
j_gene: TRBJ2-5; d_gene: TRBD2; v_gene: TRBV24-1; abundance: few; len: 16; CDR3aa: CATSEGSGRVRETQYF; CDR3nt: TGTGCCACCAGTGAGGGGAGCGGGAGGGTGAGGGAGACCCAGTACTTC
j_gene: TRBJ1-1; d_gene: .; v_gene: TRBV5-8; abundance: .; len: 13; CDR3aa: CASSLGVNTEAFF; CDR3nt: TGTGCCAGCAGCTTGGGAGTGAACACTGAAGCTTTCTTT
j_gene: TRBJ2-2; d_gene: TRBD2; v_gene: TRBV7-3; abundance: .; len: 16; CDR3aa: CASSLTSGINTGELFF; CDR3nt: TGTGCCAGCAGCTTAACTAGCGGGATTAACACCGGGGAGCTGTTTTTT
j_gene: TRBJ2-5; d_gene: TRBD1; v_gene: TRBV2; abundance: .; len: 13; CDR3aa: CASSVQGRETQYF; CDR3nt: TGTGCCAGCAGTGTACAGGGGAGAGAGACCCAGTACTTC
j_gene: TRBJ2-5; d_gene: TRBD2; v_gene: TRBV30; abundance: .; len: 15; CDR3aa: CAWSVRGGRQETQYF; CDR3nt: TGTGCCTGGAGTGTACGGGGCGGGAGGCAAGAGACCCAGTACTTC
j_gene: TRBJ2-2; d_gene: TRBD1; v_gene: TRBV18; abundance: .; len: 17; CDR3aa: CASSPYDRGTTTGELFF; CDR3nt: TGTGCCAGCTCACCTTACGACAGGGGGACAACCACCGGGGAGCTGTTTTTT
j_gene: TRBJ2-7; d_gene: .; v_gene: TRBV4-1; abundance: .; len: 17; CDR3aa: CASSQHPSGSRLYEQYF; CDR3nt: TGCGCCAGCAGCCAACATCCCTCGGGGTCCCGACTCTACGAGCAGTACTTC
j_gene: TRBJ2-1; d_gene: TRBD2; v_gene: TRBV15; abundance: .; len: 14; CDR3aa: CATSSLQPGLEQFF; CDR3nt: TGTGCCACCAGCTCGCTTCAACCGGGACTAGAACAGTTCTTC
j_gene: TRBJ2-2; d_gene: .; v_gene: TRBV5-1; abundance: .; len: 16; CDR3aa: CASRSLGRANTGELFF; CDR3nt: TGCGCCAGCAGATCCCTGGGGCGCGCGAACACCGGGGAGCTGTTTTTT
j_gene: TRBJ2-3; d_gene: TRBD1; v_gene: TRBV30; abundance: .; len: 15; CDR3aa: CAFSHGTGSTDTQYF; CDR3nt: TGTGCCTTCAGTCACGGGACAGGGAGTACAGATACGCAGTATTTT
j_gene: TRBJ2-1; d_gene: TRBD1; v_gene: TRBV5-4; abundance: .; len: 13; CDR3aa: CACRDSHYNEQFF; CDR3nt: TGTGCCTGCCGGGACAGCCATTACAATGAGCAGTTCTTC
j_gene: TRBJ2-5; d_gene: TRBD1; v_gene: TRBV2; abundance: .; len: 15; CDR3aa: CASRGTGAVQETQYF; CDR3nt: TGTGCCAGCAGGGGGACAGGGGCCGTACAAGAGACCCAGTACTTC
j_gene: TRBJ2-1; d_gene: .; v_gene: TRBV2; abundance: .; len: 15; CDR3aa: CASSDAEVGVNEQFF; CDR3nt: TGTGCCAGCAGTGATGCGGAGGTCGGAGTCAATGAGCAGTTCTTC
j_gene: TRBJ2-1; d_gene: .; v_gene: TRBV30; abundance: once; len: 14; CDR3aa: CAWSKGHPYNEQFF; CDR3nt: TGTGCCTGGAGTAAGGGACACCCCTACAATGAGCAGTTCTTC